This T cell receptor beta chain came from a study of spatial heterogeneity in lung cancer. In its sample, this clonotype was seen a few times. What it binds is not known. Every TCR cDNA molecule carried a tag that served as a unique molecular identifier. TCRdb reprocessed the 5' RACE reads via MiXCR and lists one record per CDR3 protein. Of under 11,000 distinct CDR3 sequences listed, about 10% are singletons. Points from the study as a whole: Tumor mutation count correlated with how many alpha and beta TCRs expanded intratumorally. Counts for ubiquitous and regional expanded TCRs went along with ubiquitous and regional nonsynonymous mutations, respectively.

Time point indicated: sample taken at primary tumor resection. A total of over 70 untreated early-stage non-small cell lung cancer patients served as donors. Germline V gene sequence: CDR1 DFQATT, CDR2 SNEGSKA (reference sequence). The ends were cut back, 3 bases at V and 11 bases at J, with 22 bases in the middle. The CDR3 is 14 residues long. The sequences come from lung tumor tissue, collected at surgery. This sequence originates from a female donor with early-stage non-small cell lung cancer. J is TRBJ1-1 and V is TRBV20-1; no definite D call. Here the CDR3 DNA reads TGCAGTGCTAGTCTTAGGACCTCGAAATCGGAGGCTTTCTTT. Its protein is CSASLRTSKSEAFF.